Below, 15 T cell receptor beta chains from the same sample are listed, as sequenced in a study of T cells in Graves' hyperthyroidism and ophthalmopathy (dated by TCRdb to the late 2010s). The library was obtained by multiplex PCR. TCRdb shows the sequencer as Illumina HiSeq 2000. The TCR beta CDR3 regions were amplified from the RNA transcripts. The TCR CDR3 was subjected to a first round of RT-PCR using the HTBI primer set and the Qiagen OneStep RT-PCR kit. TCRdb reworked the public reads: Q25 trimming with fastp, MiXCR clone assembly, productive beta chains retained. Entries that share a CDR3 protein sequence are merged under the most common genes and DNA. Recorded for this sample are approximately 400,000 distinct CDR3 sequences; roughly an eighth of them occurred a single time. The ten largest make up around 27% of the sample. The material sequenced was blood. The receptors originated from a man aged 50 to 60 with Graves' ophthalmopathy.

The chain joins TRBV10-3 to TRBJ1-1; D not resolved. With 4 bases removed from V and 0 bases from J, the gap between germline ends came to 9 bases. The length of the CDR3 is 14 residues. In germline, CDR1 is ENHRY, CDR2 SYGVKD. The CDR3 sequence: CAISVGRLNTEAFF. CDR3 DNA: TGTGCCATCAGTGTCGGACGTTTGAACACTGAAGCTTTCTTT.

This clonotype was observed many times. The DNA of the CDR3 is TGCAGCGTTGCGGGACTAGCGGGAGGGTATTTCAATGAGCAGTTCTTC. Protein sequence: CSVAGLAGGYFNEQFF. This chain joins TRBV29-1 and TRBJ2-1; the match to TRBD2 covers 16 bases. The CDR3 runs to 16 residues. Trimming took 4 bases from V and 6 from J; bases not matched to a gene: 6. Per germline, CDR1 SQVTM and CDR2 ANQGSEA.

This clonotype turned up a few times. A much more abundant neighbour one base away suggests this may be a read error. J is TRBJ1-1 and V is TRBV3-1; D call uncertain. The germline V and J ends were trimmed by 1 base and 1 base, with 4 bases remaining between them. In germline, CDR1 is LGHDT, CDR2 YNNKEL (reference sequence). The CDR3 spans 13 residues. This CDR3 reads CASSQVWNTEAFF. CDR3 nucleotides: TGTGCCAGCAGCCAAGTATGGAACACTGAAGCTTTCTTT.

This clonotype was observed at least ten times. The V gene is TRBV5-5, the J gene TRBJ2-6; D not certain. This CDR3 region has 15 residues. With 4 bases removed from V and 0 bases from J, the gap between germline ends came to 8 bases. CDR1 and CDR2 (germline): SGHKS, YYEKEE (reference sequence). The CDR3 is CASSPRSSGANVLTF. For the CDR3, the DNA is TGTGCCAGCAGCCCCCGGAGCTCTGGGGCCAACGTCCTGACTTTC. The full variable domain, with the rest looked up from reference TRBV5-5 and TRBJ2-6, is DAGVTQSPTHLIKTRGQQVTLRCSPISGHKSVSWYQQVLGQGPQFIFQYYEKEERGRGNFPDRFSARQFPNYSSELNVNALLLGDSALYLCASSPRSSGANVLTFGAGSRLTVL.

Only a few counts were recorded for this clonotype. The CDR3 coding sequence is TGTGCCAGCCGGGGGCCGGGCCAGACCGGGGAGCTGTTTTTT. Translating gives CASRGPGQTGELFF. The chain carries TRBV2 and TRBJ2-2, with D perhaps TRBD1 or TRBD2 (6 bases each). Germline loops: CDR1 SNHLY, CDR2 FYNNEI. This CDR3 is 14 amino acids long. V was shortened by 8 bases and J by 5 bases, with 15 bases between the two germline ends. Using reference TRBV2 and TRBJ2-2 for the parts outside the CDR3, the full variable domain is EPEVTQTPSHQVTQMGQEVILRCVPISNHLYFYWYRQILGQKVEFLVSFYNNEISEKSEIFDDQFSVERPDGSNFTLKIRSTKLEDSAMYFCASRGPGQTGELFFGEGSRLTVL.

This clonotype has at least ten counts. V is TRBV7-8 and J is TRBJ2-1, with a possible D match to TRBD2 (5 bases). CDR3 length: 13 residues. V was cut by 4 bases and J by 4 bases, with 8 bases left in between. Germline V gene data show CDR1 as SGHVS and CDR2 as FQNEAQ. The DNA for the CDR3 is TGTGCCAGCAGCTCCGGGATTTACAATGAGCAGTTCTTC. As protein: CASSSGIYNEQFF.

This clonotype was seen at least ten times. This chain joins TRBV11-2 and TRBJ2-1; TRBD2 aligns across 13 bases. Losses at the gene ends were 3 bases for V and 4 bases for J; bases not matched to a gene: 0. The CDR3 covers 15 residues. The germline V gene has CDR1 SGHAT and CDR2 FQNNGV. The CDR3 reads CASSLGLAGYNEQFF. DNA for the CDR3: TGTGCCAGCAGCTTGGGACTAGCGGGATACAATGAGCAGTTCTTC. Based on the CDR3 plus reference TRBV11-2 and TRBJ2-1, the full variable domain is EAGVAQSPRYKIIEKRQSVAFWCNPISGHATLYWYQQILGQGPKLLIQFQNNGVVDDSQLPKDRFSAERLKGVDSTLKIQPAKLEDSAVYLCASSLGLAGYNEQFFGPGTRLTVL.

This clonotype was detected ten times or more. The CDR3, as DNA: TGTGCCAGCAGTCTCAGACTTAGCTCCTACGAGCAGTACTTC. This encodes CASSLRLSSYEQYF. This chain links TRBV27 with TRBJ2-7; D call uncertain. Germline CDR1 and CDR2: MNHEY and SMNVEV (reference sequence). Trimming took 5 bases from V and 0 from J, leaving 11 bases between them. The CDR3 consists of 14 residues.

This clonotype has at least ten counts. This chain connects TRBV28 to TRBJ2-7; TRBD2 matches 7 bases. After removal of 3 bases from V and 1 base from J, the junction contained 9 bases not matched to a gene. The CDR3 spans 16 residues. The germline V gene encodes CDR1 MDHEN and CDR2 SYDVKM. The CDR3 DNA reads TGTGCCAGCAGTTTTCCCCAAAAGGGAGGGTCCTACGAGCAGTACTTC. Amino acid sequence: CASSFPQKGGSYEQYF.

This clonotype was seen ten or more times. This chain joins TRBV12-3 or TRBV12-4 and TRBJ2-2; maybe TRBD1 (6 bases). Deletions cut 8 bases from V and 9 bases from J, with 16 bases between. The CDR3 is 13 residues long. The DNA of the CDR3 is TGTGCCAGCGGCCCGGCAGGGGCTTGGGAGCTGTTTTTT. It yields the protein CASGPAGAWELFF.

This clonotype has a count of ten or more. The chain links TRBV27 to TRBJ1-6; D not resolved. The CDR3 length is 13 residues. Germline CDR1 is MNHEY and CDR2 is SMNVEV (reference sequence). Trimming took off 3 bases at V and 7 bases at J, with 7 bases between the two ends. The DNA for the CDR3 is TGTGCCAGCAGTTTCTTGGGGAATTCACCCCTCCACTTT. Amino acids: CASSFLGNSPLHF.

CDR3 bases: TGCAGTGCTAGAGCGGTGGGGGCTAGCGGGAAGCAAGAGACCCAGTACTTC. Translated, it gives CSARAVGASGKQETQYF. The rearrangement links TRBV20-1 to TRBJ2-5; 9 nucleotides align to TRBD2. CDR1 is DFQATT and CDR2 is SNEGSKA in the germline V gene (reference sequence). The CDR3 is made up of 17 amino acids. With V trimmed by 1 base and J by 2 bases, 11 bases remained unmatched.

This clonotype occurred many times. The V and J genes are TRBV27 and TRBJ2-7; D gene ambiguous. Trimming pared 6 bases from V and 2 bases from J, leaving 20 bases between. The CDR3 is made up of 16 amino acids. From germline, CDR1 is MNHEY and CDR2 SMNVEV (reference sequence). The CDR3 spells CASSPGPGPLTYEQYF. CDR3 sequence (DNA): TGTGCCAGCAGCCCGGGTCCAGGACCTTTAACCTACGAGCAGTACTTC.

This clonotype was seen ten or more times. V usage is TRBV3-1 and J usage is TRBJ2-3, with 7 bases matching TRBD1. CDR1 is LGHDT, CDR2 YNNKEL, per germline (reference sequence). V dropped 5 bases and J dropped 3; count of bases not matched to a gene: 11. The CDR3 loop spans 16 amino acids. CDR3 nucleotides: TGTGCCAGCAGCTCATCCGGGACAGCCATTACAGATACGCAGTATTTT. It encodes CASSSSGTAITDTQYF.

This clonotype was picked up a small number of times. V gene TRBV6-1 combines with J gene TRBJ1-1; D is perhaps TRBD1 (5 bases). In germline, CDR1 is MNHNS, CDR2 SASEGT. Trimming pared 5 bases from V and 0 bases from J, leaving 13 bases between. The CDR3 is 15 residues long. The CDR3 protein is CASSYTGRVNTEAFF. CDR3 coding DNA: TGTGCCAGCAGTTATACGGGACGGGTGAACACTGAAGCTTTCTTT.